Listed below are T cell receptor beta chains from one sample, sequenced in a study of CD8 T cells in ankylosing spondylitis. MiXCR, applied by TCRdb to the 5' RACE reads, yields one record per CDR3 protein. The profile shows a few hundred thousand distinct CDR3 sequences, 17% of them singletons. The sample comprised blood, either unsorted or a sorted T cell fraction (not recorded which). Receptor source: a male donor with ankylosing spondylitis. The CDR3 runs from the conserved cysteine through the conserved F or W. A D gene is named only where the DNA matches it firmly. Clone size is stated in some rows and not others, as once, few, many or a class when expanded.

TRBJ1-6 TRBV20-1 NA NA CSARSGQEDRNSPLHF TGCAGTGCTAGATCTGGTCAGGAGGATAGGAATTCACCCCTCCACTTT
TRBJ2-1 TRBV28 TRBD2 NA CASRATLAGPSYNEQFF TGTGCCAGCAGAGCGACTCTAGCGGGTCCTTCCTACAATGAGCAGTTCTTC
TRBJ2-7 TRBV6-1 TRBD2 NA CASSPFSSGRLVEQYF TGTGCCAGCAGTCCTTTCTCTAGCGGACGACTTGTCGAGCAGTACTTC
TRBJ1-1 TRBV20-1 NA NA CSATRPAGPLNTEAFF TGCAGTGCTACTAGACCCGCAGGGCCCTTGAACACTGAAGCTTTCTTT
TRBJ2-1 TRBV5-1 TRBD1 NA CASSRGTGGSKESYNEQFF TGCGCCAGCAGCAGGGGGACAGGGGGGTCCAAAGAGTCCTACAATGAGCAGTTCTTC
TRBJ2-3 TRBV15 NA NA CATNQGGSTDTQYF TGTGCCACCAACCAGGGCGGAAGCACAGATACGCAGTATTTT
TRBJ1-1 TRBV7-2 TRBD1 NA CASSETGSEPNTEAFF TGTGCCAGCAGCGAGACAGGGTCCGAACCCAACACTGAAGCTTTCTTT
TRBJ1-3 TRBV12-3/TRBV12-4 NA NA CASSLGVTIYF TGTGCCAGCAGTTTAGGGGTCACCATATATTTT
TRBJ2-2 TRBV11-2 TRBD1 NA CASSLEARDSNTGELFF TGTGCCAGCAGCTTAGAGGCTCGGGACAGCAACACCGGGGAGCTGTTTTTT
TRBJ2-7 TRBV20-1 NA NA CSARDLRGEQYF TGCAGTGCTAGAGATCTTAGGGGTGAGCAGTACTTC
TRBJ2-3 TRBV20-1 NA NA CSARDRSSTDTQYF TGCAGTGCTAGAGATAGGTCTAGCACAGATACGCAGTATTTT
TRBJ2-5 TRBV18 TRBD1 once CASSPQQGNQETQYF TGTGCCAGCTCACCCCAACAGGGGAACCAAGAGACCCAGTACTTC
TRBJ2-7 TRBV6-2/TRBV6-3 NA NA CASSRIPYEQYF TGTGCCAGCAGTCGGATCCCCTACGAGCAGTACTTC
TRBJ1-6 TRBV7-9 NA few CASSRAGDNSPLHF TGTGCCAGCAGCCGGGCAGGGGATAATTCACCCCTCCACTTT
TRBJ2-5 TRBV4-2 NA NA CADIPCWGWQETQYF TGTGCCGACATTCCATGCTGGGGGTGGCAAGAGACCCAGTACTTC
TRBJ1-2 TRBV20-1 TRBD1 NA CSARDSGGPNYGYTF TGCAGTGCTAGAGACTCAGGGGGCCCTAACTATGGCTACACCTTC
TRBJ2-7 TRBV12-3/TRBV12-4 NA NA CASSGGGAPKVYEQYF TGTGCCAGCAGTGGGGGTGGGGCCCCAAAGGTCTACGAGCAGTACTTC
TRBJ1-3 TRBV5-1 NA NA CASSTGGIGNTIYF TGCGCCAGCAGCACCGGGGGTATTGGAAACACCATATATTTT
TRBJ2-1 TRBV7-8 NA NA CASSVLRPGSYNEQFF TGTGCCAGCAGCGTTTTGAGACCGGGATCCTACAATGAGCAGTTCTTC
TRBJ2-1 TRBV29-1 NA many CSVEKWVSYNEQFF TGCAGCGTTGAAAAGTGGGTCTCCTACAATGAGCAGTTCTTC
TRBJ1-1 TRBV5-1 TRBD1 many CASSLHGDRNTEAFF TGCGCCAGCAGCTTGCACGGGGACAGGAACACTGAAGCTTTCTTT
TRBJ2-2 TRBV11-2 TRBD2 NA CASGLRAGGATNTGELFF TGTGCCAGCGGACTCCGGGCGGGGGGGGCTACGAACACCGGGGAGCTGTTTTTT
TRBJ2-3 TRBV5-1 NA many CASSRTGSSGTDTQYF TGCGCCAGCAGCCGAACGGGTTCTAGCGGCACAGATACGCAGTATTTT
TRBJ1-1 TRBV20-1 NA NA CSARAPIHANTEAFF TGCAGTGCTAGAGCGCCCATTCATGCGAACACTGAAGCTTTCTTT
TRBJ1-5 TRBV20-1 TRBD1 few CSARDRRQGGNQPQHF TGCAGTGCTAGAGATAGGAGGCAGGGGGGGAATCAGCCCCAGCATTTT
TRBJ1-1 TRBV7-6 NA few CATRSQGYTEAFF TGTGCCACCAGATCGCAGGGTTACACTGAAGCTTTCTTT
TRBJ2-5 TRBV29-1 NA few CSFPGFKGETQYF TGCAGCTTTCCGGGATTCAAGGGGGAGACCCAGTACTTC
TRBJ2-6 TRBV2 NA NA CASREYRTSSGANVLTF TGTGCCAGCAGGGAGTACAGGACCTCCTCTGGGGCCAACGTCCTGACTTTC
TRBJ2-3 TRBV9 NA NA CASSVALPTDTQYF TGTGCCAGCAGCGTAGCACTACCAACAGATACGCAGTATTTT
TRBJ2-5 TRBV15 TRBD1 NA CATSRATYRGQETQYF TGTGCCACCAGCAGAGCCACATACAGGGGGCAAGAGACCCAGTACTTC
TRBJ1-1 TRBV6-2/TRBV6-3 TRBD1 many CASSRTGENTEAFF TGCGCCAGCAGCCGGACAGGGGAGAACACTGAAGCTTTCTTT
TRBJ2-5 TRBV6-1 TRBD2 NA CASSQLAGGGETQYF TGTGCCAGCAGTCAATTAGCGGGAGGAGGAGAGACCCAGTACTTC
TRBJ1-2 TRBV7-8 TRBD1 few CASSSPGQGPYYGYTF TGTGCCAGCAGCTCCCCTGGACAGGGGCCATACTATGGCTACACCTTC
TRBJ2-7 TRBV4-1 TRBD2 many CASSQTRSGSLYEQYF TGCGCCAGCAGCCAAACACGTAGCGGGAGTTTGTACGAGCAGTACTTC
TRBJ2-5 TRBV15 NA few CATSPTQETQYF TGTGCCACCAGCCCTACCCAAGAGACCCAGTACTTC
TRBJ1-1 TRBV20-1 NA NA CRGVGRATTEAFF TGCAGGGGGGTGGGACGGGCGACCACTGAAGCTTTCTTT
TRBJ2-3 TRBV6-6 NA NA CASSPTPDTQYF TGTGCCAGCAGCCCAACCCCAGATACGCAGTATTTT
TRBJ1-1 TRBV14 TRBD1 NA CASSQVPGGRAFF TGTGCCAGCAGCCAAGTTCCAGGGGGAAGAGCTTTCTTT
TRBJ2-7 TRBV10-3 NA few CAISNRPFNEQYF TGTGCCATCAGCAACAGGCCTTTTAACGAGCAGTACTTC
TRBJ2-7 TRBV20-1 TRBD2 few CSAPKRGDSYEQYF TGCAGTGCTCCCAAGCGGGGGGATTCCTACGAGCAGTACTTC
TRBJ2-1 TRBV10-1 NA few CASTPRRSYNEQFF TGCGCCAGCACCCCCAGAAGGTCCTACAATGAGCAGTTCTTC
TRBJ2-2 TRBV5-1 NA NA CASSLVGTGATGELFF TGCGCCAGCAGCTTGGTTGGGACGGGAGCGACCGGGGAGCTGTTTTTT
TRBJ1-6 TRBV27 NA few CASSPNRVGNSPLHF TGTGCCAGCAGTCCCAACAGGGTCGGTAATTCACCCCTCCACTTT
TRBJ2-1 TRBV24-1 NA many CATSDTLIGYNEQFF TGTGCCACCAGTGATACCTTAATCGGATACAATGAGCAGTTCTTC
TRBJ2-3 TRBV14 NA many CASSQFGMGTDTQYF TGTGCCAGCAGCCAATTCGGGATGGGCACAGATACGCAGTATTTT
TRBJ2-1 TRBV4-1 TRBD2 many CASSQDGTTRGNEQFF TGCGCCAGCAGCCAAGACGGGACTACGAGAGGCAATGAGCAGTTCTTC
TRBJ1-2 TRBV5-1 NA NA CASSLGRTTYGYTF TGCGCCAGCAGCTTGGGACGGACTACTTATGGCTACACCTTC
TRBJ2-1 TRBV4-1 TRBD1 NA CASRTDRDSYNEQFF TGCGCCAGCAGGACGGACAGGGACTCCTACAATGAGCAGTTCTTC
TRBJ1-2 TRBV6-1 TRBD1 few CASSPGTGIYGYTF TGTGCCAGCAGCCCCGGGACAGGGATCTATGGCTACACCTTC
TRBJ2-2 TRBV3-1 NA NA CASSHGSVNTGELFF TGTGCCAGCAGCCATGGCAGCGTGAACACCGGGGAGCTGTTTTTT
TRBJ2-7 TRBV15 NA NA CATSRDQVNYEQYF TGTGCCACCAGCAGAGATCAGGTAAACTACGAGCAGTACTTC
TRBJ2-5 TRBV4-2 NA many CASSPLLNGGQETQYF TGTGCCAGCAGCCCCCTTTTGAACGGTGGACAAGAGACCCAGTACTTC
TRBJ1-5 TRBV7-2 NA NA CASSSGAVGDQPQHF TGTGCCAGCAGCTCCGGGGCAGTTGGCGATCAGCCCCAGCATTTT
TRBJ2-3 TRBV11-2 TRBD1 few CASSSRGGQGISSTDTQYF TGTGCCAGCAGCTCGCGCGGGGGACAGGGCATTTCTAGCACAGATACGCAGTATTTT
TRBJ1-1 TRBV7-2 NA once CASSFLRMNTEAFF TGTGCCAGCAGCTTCCTTCGGATGAACACTGAAGCTTTCTTT
TRBJ2-3 TRBV12-3/TRBV12-4 NA few CASIKEALPGADTQYF TGTGCCAGCATCAAAGAGGCCCTACCGGGGGCAGATACGCAGTATTTT